The clone carrying this T cell receptor (beta chain) was observed a single time. Its antigen is unidentified. This sample is part of a study of long-term antiretroviral therapy in people with HIV. Study observations and caveats: Clones that had undergone expansion before ART dominated the repertoire at all time points. Transplant-donor-level diversity was not reached after ART, though diversity increased. HIV repertoires spanned narrower CDR3 length ranges than controls.

Germline CDR1 reads KGHSH; CDR2 reads LQKENI. The CDR3 spans 16 residues. Trimming removed 0 bases at V and 2 bases at J, with 13 bases between. With survey level as its setting, the immunoSEQ assay was v3.0. A target of roughly 40,000-50,000 T-cell genomes per sample was set for sequencing. Sequenced by immunoSEQ multiplex PCR; TCRdb stores in-frame clones only, minus some. Among about 25,000 clones listed, over 80% were seen once. The gene calls are TRBV18 and TRBJ1-1; D is perhaps TRBD1 (5 bases). The sample was unsorted PBMCs, taken around 4.3 years after starting antiretroviral therapy. The TCR was taken from a man aged 30-40 years with HIV. The CDR3 is CASSPPGQGVNTEAFF. The CDR3, as DNA: TGTGCCAGCTCACCACCGGGGCAGGGAGTAAACACTGAAGCTTTCTTT.